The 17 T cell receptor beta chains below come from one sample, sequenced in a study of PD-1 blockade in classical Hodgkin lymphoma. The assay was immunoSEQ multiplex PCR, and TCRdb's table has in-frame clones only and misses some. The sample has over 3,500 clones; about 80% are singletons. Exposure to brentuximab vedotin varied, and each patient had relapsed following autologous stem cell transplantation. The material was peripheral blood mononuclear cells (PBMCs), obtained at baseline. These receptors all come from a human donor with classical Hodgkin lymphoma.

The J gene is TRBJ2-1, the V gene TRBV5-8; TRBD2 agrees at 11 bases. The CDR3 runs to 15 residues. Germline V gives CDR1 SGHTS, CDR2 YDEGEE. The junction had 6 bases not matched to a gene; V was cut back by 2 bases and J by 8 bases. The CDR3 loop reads CASSFGTSGSDEQFF. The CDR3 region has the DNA TGTGCCAGCAGCTTCGGAACTAGCGGGAGTGATGAGCAGTTCTTC.

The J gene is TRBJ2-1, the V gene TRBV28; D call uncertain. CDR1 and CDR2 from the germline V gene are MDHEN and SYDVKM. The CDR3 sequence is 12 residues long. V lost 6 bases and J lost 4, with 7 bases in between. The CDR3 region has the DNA TGTGCCAGCAGCTTACAGTACAATGAGCAGTTCTTC. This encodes CASSLQYNEQFF.

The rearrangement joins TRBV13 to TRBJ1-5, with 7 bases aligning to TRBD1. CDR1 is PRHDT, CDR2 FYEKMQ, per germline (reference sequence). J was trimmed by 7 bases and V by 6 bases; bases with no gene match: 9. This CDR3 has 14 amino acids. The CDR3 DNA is TGTGCCAGCAGTAGGAGGGGGCTAGAACAGCCCCAGCATTTT. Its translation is CASSRRGLEQPQHF.

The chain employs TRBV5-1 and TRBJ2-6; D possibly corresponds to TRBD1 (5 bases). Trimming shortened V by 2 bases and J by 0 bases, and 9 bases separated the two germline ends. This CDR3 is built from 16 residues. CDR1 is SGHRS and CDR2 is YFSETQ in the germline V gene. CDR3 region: CASSLGAHSGANVLTF. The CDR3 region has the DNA TGCGCCAGCAGCTTAGGGGCCCACTCTGGGGCCAACGTCCTGACTTTC.

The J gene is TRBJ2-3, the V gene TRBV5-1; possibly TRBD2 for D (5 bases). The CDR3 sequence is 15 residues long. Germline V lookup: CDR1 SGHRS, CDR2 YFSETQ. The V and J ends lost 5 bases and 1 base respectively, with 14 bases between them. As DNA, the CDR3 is TGCGCCAGCAGACGTGCCTCCGGGGGCACAGATACGCAGTATTTT. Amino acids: CASRRASGGTDTQYF.

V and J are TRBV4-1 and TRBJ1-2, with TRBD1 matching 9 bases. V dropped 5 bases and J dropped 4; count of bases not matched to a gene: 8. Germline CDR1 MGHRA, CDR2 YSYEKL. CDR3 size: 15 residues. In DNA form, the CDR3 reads TGCGCCAGCAGCGCCCGGGACAGGGATTCCTATGGCTACACCTTC. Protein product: CASSARDRDSYGYTF.

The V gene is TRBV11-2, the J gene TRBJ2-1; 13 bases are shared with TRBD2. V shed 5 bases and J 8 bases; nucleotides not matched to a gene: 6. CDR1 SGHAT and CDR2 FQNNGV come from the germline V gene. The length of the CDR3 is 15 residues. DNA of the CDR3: TGTGCCAGCAGCCGGACTAGCGGGAGCTGGTATGAGCAGTTCTTC. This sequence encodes CASSRTSGSWYEQFF.

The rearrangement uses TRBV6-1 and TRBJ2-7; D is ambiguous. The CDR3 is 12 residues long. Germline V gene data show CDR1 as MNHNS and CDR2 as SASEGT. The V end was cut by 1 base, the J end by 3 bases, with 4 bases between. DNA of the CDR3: TGTGCCAGCAGTGAAGTGGGCTACGAGCAGTACTTC. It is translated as CASSEVGYEQYF.

The CDR3 loop is CASSLLDSPSPLHF. The DNA for the CDR3 is TGTGCCAGCAGCTTACTCGACAGCCCAAGCCCCCTCCACTTT. J is TRBJ1-6 and V is TRBV5-4; tentative D call: TRBD1 (5 bases). V was trimmed by 2 bases and J by 13 bases, leaving 16 bases between them. The CDR3 totals 14 residues. Germline CDR1 SGHNT, CDR2 YYREEE (reference sequence).

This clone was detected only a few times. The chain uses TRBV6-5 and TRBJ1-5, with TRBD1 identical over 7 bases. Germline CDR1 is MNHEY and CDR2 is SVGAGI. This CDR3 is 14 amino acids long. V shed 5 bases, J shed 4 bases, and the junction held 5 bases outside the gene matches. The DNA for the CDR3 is TGTGCCAGCAGTCCGGGACAGAAGAATCAGCCCCAGCATTTT. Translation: CASSPGQKNQPQHF.

CDR3 region: CASSIPRTANTGELFF. The CDR3 DNA reads as TGTGCCAGTAGTATCCCCCGGACAGCGAACACCGGGGAGCTGTTTTTT. V and J are TRBV19 and TRBJ2-2; maybe TRBD1 (6 bases). V was trimmed by 3 bases and J by 0 bases, leaving 11 bases between them. The germline gives CDR1 LNHDA, CDR2 SQIVND (reference sequence). The CDR3 totals 16 residues. The entire variable domain, with the rest obtained from reference TRBV19 and TRBJ2-2, is as follows: DGGITQSPKYLFRKEGQNVTLSCEQNLNHDAMYWYRQDPGQGLRLIYYSQIVNDFQKGDIAEGYSVSREKKESFPLTVTSAQKNPTAFYLCASSIPRTANTGELFFGEGSRLTVL.

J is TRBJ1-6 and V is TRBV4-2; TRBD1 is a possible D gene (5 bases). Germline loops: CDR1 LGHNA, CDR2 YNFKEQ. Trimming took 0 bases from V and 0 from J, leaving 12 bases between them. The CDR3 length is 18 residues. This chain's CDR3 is CASSQDGLRGSYNSPLHF. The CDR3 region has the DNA TGTGCCAGCAGCCAAGACGGGCTTAGGGGCTCCTATAATTCACCCCTCCACTTT.

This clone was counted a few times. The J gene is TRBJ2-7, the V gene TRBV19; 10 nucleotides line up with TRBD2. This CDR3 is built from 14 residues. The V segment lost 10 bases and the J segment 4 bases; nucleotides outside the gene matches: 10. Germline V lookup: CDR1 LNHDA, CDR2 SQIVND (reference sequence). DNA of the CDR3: TGTGCCATCCCCCCGGGACTAGCGACGTACGAGCAGTACTTC. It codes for CAIPPGLATYEQYF.

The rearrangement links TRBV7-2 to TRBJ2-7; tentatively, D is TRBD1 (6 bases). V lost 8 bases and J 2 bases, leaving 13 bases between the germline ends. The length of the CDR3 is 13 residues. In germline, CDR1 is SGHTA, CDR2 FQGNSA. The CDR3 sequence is CASEDRNTYEQYF. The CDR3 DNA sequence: TGTGCCAGCGAGGACAGAAACACCTACGAGCAGTACTTC.

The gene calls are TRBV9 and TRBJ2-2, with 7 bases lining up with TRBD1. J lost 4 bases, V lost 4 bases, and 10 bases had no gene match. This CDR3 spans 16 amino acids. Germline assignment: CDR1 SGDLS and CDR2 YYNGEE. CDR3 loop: CASSPRDRILTGELFF. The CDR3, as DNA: TGTGCCAGCAGCCCTCGGGACAGAATCCTCACCGGGGAGCTGTTTTTT.

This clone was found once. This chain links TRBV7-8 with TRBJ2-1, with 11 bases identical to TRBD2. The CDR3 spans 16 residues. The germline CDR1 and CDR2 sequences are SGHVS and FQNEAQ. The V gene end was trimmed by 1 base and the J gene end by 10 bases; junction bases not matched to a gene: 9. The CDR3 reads CASSLGLAGGQGEQFF. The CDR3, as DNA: TGTGCCAGCAGCTTAGGGCTAGCGGGGGGCCAAGGGGAGCAGTTCTTC.

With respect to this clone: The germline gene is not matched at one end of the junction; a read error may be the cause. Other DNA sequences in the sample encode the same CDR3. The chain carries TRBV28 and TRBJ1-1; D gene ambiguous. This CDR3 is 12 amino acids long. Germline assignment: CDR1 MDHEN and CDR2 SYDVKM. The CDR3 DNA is TGTGCCAGCAGTTTGAAGAACACTGAAGCTTTTTTT. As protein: CASSLKNTEAFF.